In this sample, the clone carrying this TCR beta chain turned up a few times. This entry comes from a study of cytomegalovirus exposure and HLA in healthy donors. The germline V gene has CDR1 MNHEY and CDR2 SVGAGI. This CDR3 comprises 16 residues. Trimming removed 0 bases at V and 0 bases at J, with 9 bases between. PCR involved 60 Vbeta and 13 Jbeta primers. As originally analysed: Later, tens of millions of unique TCR beta chains were counted in an analysis, and approximately 10 million of them were shared. Assay: immunoSEQ multiplex PCR; the TCRdb copy retains only in-frame clones and omits some. That table gives V, J and clone size, and the DNA gave D and trimming. Altogether fewer than 250,000 clones are present, over 80% being singletons, with the ten largest covering 0.71%. Regarding donors, all were healthy bone marrow donors.

The sample taken for sequencing was PBMCs. The rearrangement links TRBV6-5 to TRBJ1-3, with D possibly TRBD1 on 5 matching bases. The TCR sequence derives from a boy aged 2-15 years in good health and CMV-seronegative. The CDR3, as DNA: TGTGCCAGCAGTTACTCGAGCGGGGGCTCTGGAAACACCATATATTTT. Its translation is CASSYSSGGSGNTIYF.